The 22 T cell receptor beta chains below all came from one sample that was sequenced in a study of T-cell reconstitution after alpha-beta-depleted transplantation in children. Unique molecular identifiers tagged the TCRbeta library. TCRdb reprocessed the PCR reads with MiXCR, giving one entry per CDR3 protein. The sample contains some 600,000 distinct CDR3 sequences, 10% to 15% of which appear only once. The sample here was PBMCs, mostly from graft donor cells, taken 360 days after TCRalphabeta/CD19-depleted stem cell transplant. The source is a male patient between 5 and 17 years old who had a stem cell transplant for acute myeloid leukemia, so the T cells may come from the graft donor.

This clonotype has at least ten counts. The genes are TRBV2 and TRBJ1-1; TRBD1 is a possible D gene (6 bases). Trimming stripped 4 bases from V and 0 bases from J, with 9 bases between. This CDR3 has 14 residues. Germline CDR1 and CDR2: SNHLY and FYNNEI. The CDR3 nucleotides are TGTGCCAGCAGTGCGGACAGAGTGAACACTGAAGCTTTCTTT. Translating it yields CASSADRVNTEAFF.

This clonotype was seen ten or more times. The rearrangement links TRBV28 to TRBJ2-1; 10 nucleotides agree with TRBD2. This CDR3 spans 15 amino acids. The germline V gene encodes CDR1 MDHEN and CDR2 SYDVKM. J lost 4 bases, V lost 6 bases, and 6 bases had no gene match. The CDR3 nucleotides are TGTGCCAGCAGGGCTAGCGGGGGACTGTACAATGAGCAGTTCTTC. The encoded protein is CASRASGGLYNEQFF.

There are many counts of this clonotype. This sequence joins TRBV7-2 and TRBJ2-7; 8 positions match TRBD2. Germline V gene data show CDR1 as SGHTA and CDR2 as FQGNSA. The CDR3 length is 17 residues. Trimming took 3 bases from V and 3 from J; bases not matched to a gene: 13. CDR3: CASSFGGRTHFSYEQYF. CDR3 in DNA: TGTGCCAGCAGCTTCGGCGGGAGGACTCATTTCAGCTACGAGCAGTACTTC.

This clonotype was picked up many times. V is TRBV2 and J is TRBJ2-7; D is ambiguous. This CDR3 is built from 14 residues. Germline V gene sequence: CDR1 SNHLY, CDR2 FYNNEI. V lost 5 bases and J 0 bases, leaving 11 bases between the germline ends. As DNA, the CDR3 is TGTGCCAGCAGTACCCCCTGGATCTCCTACGAGCAGTACTTC. It specifies CASSTPWISYEQYF.

This chain joins TRBV27 and TRBJ2-1, with 10 nucleotides matching TRBD2. Germline V gives CDR1 MNHEY, CDR2 SMNVEV (reference sequence). The CDR3 consists of 16 residues. Trimming at V came to 5 bases and at J to 5 bases, leaving 9 bases not matched to a gene. The CDR3 region has the DNA TGTGCCAGCAGTCCTTATAGCGGGAGGTTCGACAATGAGCAGTTCTTC. Amino acid sequence: CASSPYSGRFDNEQFF.

The chain combines TRBV29-1 with TRBJ2-5; the match to TRBD2 covers 9 bases. The length of the CDR3 is 16 residues. The germline gives CDR1 SQVTM, CDR2 ANQGSEA. After removal of 7 bases from V and 2 bases from J, the junction contained 14 bases not matched to a gene. The CDR3 sequence: CSALRGGGGPQETQYF. Written as DNA, the CDR3 is TGCAGCGCCCTCCGCGGGGGGGGTGGACCACAAGAGACCCAGTACTTC.

This clonotype has just a few counts. This chain connects TRBV20-1 to TRBJ2-7; 12 bases match TRBD2. V was clipped by 4 bases and J by 2 bases; unmatched bases: 6. CDR3 size: 15 residues. CDR1 DFQATT and CDR2 SNEGSKA come from the germline V gene (reference sequence). Here the CDR3 reads CSAKRASGRAYEQYF. CDR3 DNA: TGCAGTGCTAAGCGGGCTAGCGGGAGGGCCTACGAGCAGTACTTC.

Notes on this clonotype: Since a much larger clone is just one base distant, this may be a read error. The chain links TRBV28 to TRBJ2-3; D ambiguous. There are 12 residues in the CDR3. CDR1 is MDHEN, CDR2 SYDVKM, per germline. The CDR3 is CASSLRRDPQYF. The CDR3, as DNA: TGTGCCAGCAGTTTACGGAGAGATCCGCAGTATTTT.

This clonotype was counted a few times. This chain joins TRBV18 and TRBJ2-7, with a tentative D call TRBD2 (5 bases). Trimming stripped 2 bases from V and 6 bases from J, with 11 bases between. Germline V gives CDR1 KGHSH, CDR2 LQKENI. CDR3 length: 13 residues. The CDR3 sequence: CASSPEGLREQYF. In nucleotides, the CDR3 is TGTGCCAGCTCACCAGAGGGTTTACGCGAGCAGTACTTC.

This clonotype was recorded many times. CDR3 amino acids: CASSPSGSSYNEQFF. The CDR3 DNA sequence: TGTGCCAGCAGTCCCAGCGGGAGCTCCTACAATGAGCAGTTCTTC. This chain uses TRBV18 with TRBJ2-1; TRBD2 aligns across 8 bases. The CDR3 is 15 amino acids. The ends lost 8 bases at V and 0 bases at J; junction bases unmatched: 6. Germline CDR1 and CDR2: KGHSH and LQKENI.

This clonotype has at least ten counts. The J gene is TRBJ2-7, the V gene TRBV2; D is possibly TRBD1 (5 bases). The CDR3 contains 12 residues. Germline V lookup: CDR1 SNHLY, CDR2 FYNNEI. The V gene lost 3 bases and the J gene lost 7 bases, with 10 bases spanning the gap. The CDR3 coding sequence is TGTGCCAGCAGTGAGGCAGGGTGGGAGCAGTACTTC. Translation: CASSEAGWEQYF.

This chain joins TRBV3-1 and TRBJ2-1; TRBD2 matches at 16 bases. This CDR3 is built from 18 residues. The V segment lost 0 bases and the J segment 4 bases; nucleotides outside the gene matches: 3. The germline gives CDR1 LGHDT, CDR2 YNNKEL (reference sequence). The CDR3 spells CASSQEGLAGGGYNEQFF. The CDR3, as DNA: TGTGCCAGCAGCCAAGAGGGACTAGCGGGAGGGGGATACAATGAGCAGTTCTTC.

V is TRBV14 and J is TRBJ2-3; perhaps TRBD2 as D (6 bases). CDR1 SGHDN and CDR2 FVKESK come from the germline V gene. Trimming removed 1 base at V and 11 bases at J, with 16 bases between. The CDR3 covers 14 residues. The CDR3 nucleotides read TGTGCCAGCAGCCAAGTTGCCAGCGGGCGGGGGCAGTATTTT. Translating it yields CASSQVASGRGQYF.

This clonotype came up a few times. The gene calls are TRBV20-1 and TRBJ2-4; 10 bases are shared with TRBD1. The CDR3 has 13 amino acids. J lost 6 bases, V lost 3 bases, and 2 bases had no gene match. Germline V CDR1 and CDR2: DFQATT, SNEGSKA (reference sequence). CDR3: CSARTGGLNIQYF. The CDR3 DNA sequence: TGCAGTGCTAGGACAGGGGGCTTAAACATTCAGTACTTC.

CDR3 sequence: CASSLGGTGSYTGELFF. The CDR3 region has the DNA TGTGCCAGCAGCTTGGGCGGAACAGGATCATACACCGGGGAGCTGTTTTTT. This chain joins TRBV5-5 and TRBJ2-2, with D possibly being TRBD1 (5 bases). The germline gives CDR1 SGHKS, CDR2 YYEKEE (reference sequence). The CDR3 is made up of 17 amino acids. V lost 0 bases to trimming and J lost 3 bases, with 15 bases between them.

This clonotype came up a few times. J is TRBJ1-2 and V is TRBV7-3; no clear D gene. The ends were cut back, 5 bases at V and 4 bases at J, with 11 bases in the middle. The CDR3 contains 13 residues. Germline CDR1 is SGHTA and CDR2 is FQGTGA. The CDR3 here is CASSQSGVYGYTF. DNA of the CDR3: TGTGCCAGCAGCCAGAGTGGGGTCTATGGCTACACCTTC.

This clonotype appeared many times. A much bigger clone sits one base away, suggesting this may be a read error. This chain links TRBV12-3 or TRBV12-4 with TRBJ1-5, with D unresolved. The CDR3 loop spans 12 amino acids. Between the trimmed V and J ends, which lost 3 bases and 6 bases, there was a span of 6 bases. DNA of the CDR3: TGTGCCAGCAGTTTCGCCGGTCAGCCCCAGCATTTT. Translation gives CASSFAGQPQHF.

This clonotype was detected only a few times. The gene calls are TRBV28 and TRBJ2-1; 9 bases are shared with TRBD1. Germline-derived CDR1 and CDR2 are MDHEN and SYDVKM. The V segment lost 3 bases and the J segment 8 bases; nucleotides outside the gene matches: 14. This CDR3 has 17 residues. The CDR3 DNA follows: TGTGCCAGCAGTTTCCTTTTTACAGGGGGCGAAGAGGATGAGCAGTTCTTC. Amino acid sequence: CASSFLFTGGEEDEQFF.

This clonotype was observed a handful of times. The chain recombines TRBV29-1 with TRBJ2-7; D might be TRBD2 (6 bases). V was shortened by 7 bases and J by 6 bases, with 22 bases between the two germline ends. In germline, CDR1 is SQVTM, CDR2 ANQGSEA. This CDR3 comprises 14 residues. The CDR3 nucleotides are TGCAGCGCCAAGACCTTCACGACTAGTCTCGAGCAGTACTTC. It specifies CSAKTFTTSLEQYF.

This clonotype was counted a few times. The chain links TRBV6-2 or TRBV6-3 to TRBJ1-5; 11 bases match TRBD1. From germline, CDR1 is MNHEY and CDR2 SVGEGT. J gave up 4 bases and V 4 bases, and 6 bases lay outside the gene matches. CDR3 length equals 16 residues. CDR3 residues: CASSSGQGAFNQPQHF. CDR3 nucleotide sequence: TGTGCCAGCAGTTCTGGACAGGGGGCCTTTAATCAGCCCCAGCATTTT.

This clonotype was recorded at least ten times. The chain has TRBV7-3 and TRBJ2-1; 9 nucleotides align to TRBD2. The V and J ends lost 4 bases and 9 bases, in that order; junction bases with no gene match: 13. Germline lookup yields CDR1 SGHTA and CDR2 FQGTGA. CDR3 length: 16 amino acids. CDR3: CASSSVPGLAPIEQFF. CDR3 DNA sequence: TGTGCCAGCAGCTCAGTCCCGGGACTAGCTCCAATTGAGCAGTTCTTC.

This clonotype was observed a handful of times. The chain uses TRBV29-1 and TRBJ2-2, with D possibly called TRBD1 or TRBD2 (5 bases each). The CDR3 runs 13 residues. V was trimmed by 8 bases and J by 6 bases, leaving 16 bases between them. Germline V gives CDR1 SQVTM, CDR2 ANQGSEA. In nucleotides, the CDR3 is TGCAGCTTAAGAAAAAGGGACGCCGGGGAGCTGTTTTTT. Translated, it gives CSLRKRDAGELFF.